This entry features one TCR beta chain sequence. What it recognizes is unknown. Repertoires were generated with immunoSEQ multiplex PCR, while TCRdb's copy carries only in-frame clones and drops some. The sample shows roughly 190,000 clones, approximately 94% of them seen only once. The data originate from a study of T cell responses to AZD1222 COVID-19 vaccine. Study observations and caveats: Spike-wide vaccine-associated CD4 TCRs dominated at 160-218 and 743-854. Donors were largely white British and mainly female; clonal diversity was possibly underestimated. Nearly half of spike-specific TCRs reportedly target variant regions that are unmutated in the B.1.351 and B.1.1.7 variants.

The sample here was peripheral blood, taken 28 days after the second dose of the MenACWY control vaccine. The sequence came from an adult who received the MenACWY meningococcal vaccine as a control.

The CDR3 region has the DNA TGCGCCAGCAGTCGAGGAGGTGGTGAAAAACTGTTTTTT. It encodes CASSRGGGEKLFF. This chain joins TRBV4-1 and TRBJ1-4; no definite D call. CDR1 is MGHRA, CDR2 YSYEKL, per germline. V was trimmed by 6 bases and J by 7 bases, leaving 12 bases between them. The CDR3 has 13 residues.